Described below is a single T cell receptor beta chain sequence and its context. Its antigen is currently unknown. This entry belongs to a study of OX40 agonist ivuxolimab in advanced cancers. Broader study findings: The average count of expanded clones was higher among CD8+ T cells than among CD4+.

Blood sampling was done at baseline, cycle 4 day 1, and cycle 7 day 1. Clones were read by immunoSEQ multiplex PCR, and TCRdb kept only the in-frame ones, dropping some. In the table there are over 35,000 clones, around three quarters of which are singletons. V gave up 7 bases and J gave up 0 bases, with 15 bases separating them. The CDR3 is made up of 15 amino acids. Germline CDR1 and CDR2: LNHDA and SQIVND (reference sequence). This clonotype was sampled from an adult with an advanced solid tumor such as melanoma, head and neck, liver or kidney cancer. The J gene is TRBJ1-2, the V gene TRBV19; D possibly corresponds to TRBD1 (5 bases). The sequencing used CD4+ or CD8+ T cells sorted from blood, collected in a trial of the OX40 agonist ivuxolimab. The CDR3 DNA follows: TGTGCCAGTATCAAACCGGGGGGAGCTAACTATGGCTACACCTTC. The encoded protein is CASIKPGGANYGYTF. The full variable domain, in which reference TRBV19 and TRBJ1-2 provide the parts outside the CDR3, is DGGITQSPKYLFRKEGQNVTLSCEQNLNHDAMYWYRQDPGQGLRLIYYSQIVNDFQKGDIAEGYSVSREKKESFPLTVTSAQKNPTAFYLCASIKPGGANYGYTFGSGTRLTVV.